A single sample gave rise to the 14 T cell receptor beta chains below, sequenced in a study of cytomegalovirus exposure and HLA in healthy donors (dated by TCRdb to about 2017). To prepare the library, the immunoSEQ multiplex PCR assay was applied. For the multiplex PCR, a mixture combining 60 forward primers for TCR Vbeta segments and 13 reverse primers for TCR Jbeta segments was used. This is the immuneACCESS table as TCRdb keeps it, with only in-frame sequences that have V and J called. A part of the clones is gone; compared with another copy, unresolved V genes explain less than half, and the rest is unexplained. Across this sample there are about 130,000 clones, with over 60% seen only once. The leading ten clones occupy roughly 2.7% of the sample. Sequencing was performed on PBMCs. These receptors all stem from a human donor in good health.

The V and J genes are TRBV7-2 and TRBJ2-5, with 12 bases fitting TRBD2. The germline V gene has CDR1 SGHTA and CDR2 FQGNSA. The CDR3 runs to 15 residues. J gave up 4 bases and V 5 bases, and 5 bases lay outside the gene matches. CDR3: CASSPSGGATETQYF. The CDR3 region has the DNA TGTGCCAGCAGCCCTAGCGGGGGGGCGACAGAGACCCAGTACTTC.

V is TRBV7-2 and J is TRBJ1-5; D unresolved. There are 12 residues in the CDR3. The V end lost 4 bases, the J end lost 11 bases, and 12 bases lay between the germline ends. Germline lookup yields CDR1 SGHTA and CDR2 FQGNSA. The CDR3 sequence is CASSSETGAQHF. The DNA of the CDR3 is TGTGCCAGCAGCTCGGAGACTGGCGCCCAGCATTTT.

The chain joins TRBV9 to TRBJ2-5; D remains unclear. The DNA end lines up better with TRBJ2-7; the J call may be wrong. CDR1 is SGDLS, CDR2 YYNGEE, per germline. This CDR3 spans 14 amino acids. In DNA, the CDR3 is TGTGCCAGCAGCGTATCTTCATGGGGCTACGAGCAGTACTTC. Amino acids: CASSVSSWGYEQYF.

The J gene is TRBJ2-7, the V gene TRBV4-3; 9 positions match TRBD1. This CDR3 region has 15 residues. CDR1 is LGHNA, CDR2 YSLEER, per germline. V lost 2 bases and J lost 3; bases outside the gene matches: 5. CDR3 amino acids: CASSQTSTGGYEQYF. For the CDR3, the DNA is TGCGCCAGCAGCCAAACATCGACAGGGGGCTACGAGCAGTACTTC.

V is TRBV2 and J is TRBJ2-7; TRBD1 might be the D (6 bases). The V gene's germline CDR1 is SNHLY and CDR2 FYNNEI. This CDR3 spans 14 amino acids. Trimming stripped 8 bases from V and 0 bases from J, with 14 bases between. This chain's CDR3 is CASHRDLGSYEQYF. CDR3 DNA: TGTGCCAGCCACAGGGATTTGGGCTCCTACGAGCAGTACTTC. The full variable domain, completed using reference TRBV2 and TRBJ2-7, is EPEVTQTPSHQVTQMGQEVILRCVPISNHLYFYWYRQILGQKVEFLVSFYNNEISEKSEIFDDQFSVERPDGSNFTLKIRSTKLEDSAMYFCASHRDLGSYEQYFGPGTRLTVT.

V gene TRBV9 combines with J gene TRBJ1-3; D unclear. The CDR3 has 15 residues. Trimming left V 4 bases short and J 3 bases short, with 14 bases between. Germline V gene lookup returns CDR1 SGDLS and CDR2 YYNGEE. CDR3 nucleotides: TGTGCCAGCAGCCAAACGGGGTTTAGTGGAAACACCATATATTTT. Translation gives CASSQTGFSGNTIYF.

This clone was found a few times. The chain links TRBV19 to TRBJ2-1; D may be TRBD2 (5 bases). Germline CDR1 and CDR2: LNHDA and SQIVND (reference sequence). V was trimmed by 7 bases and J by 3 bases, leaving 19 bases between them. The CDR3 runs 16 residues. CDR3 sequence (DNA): TGTGCCAGTACCCCCAACCCCGGACTTTTCTACAATGAGCAGTTCTTC. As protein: CASTPNPGLFYNEQFF.

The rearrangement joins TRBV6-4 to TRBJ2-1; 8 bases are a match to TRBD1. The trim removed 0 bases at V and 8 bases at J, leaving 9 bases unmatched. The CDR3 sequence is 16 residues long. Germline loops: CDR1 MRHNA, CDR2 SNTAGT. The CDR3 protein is CASSDSVAGGRDEQFF. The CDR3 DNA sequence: TGTGCCAGCAGTGACTCGGTGGCAGGGGGCAGAGATGAGCAGTTCTTC.

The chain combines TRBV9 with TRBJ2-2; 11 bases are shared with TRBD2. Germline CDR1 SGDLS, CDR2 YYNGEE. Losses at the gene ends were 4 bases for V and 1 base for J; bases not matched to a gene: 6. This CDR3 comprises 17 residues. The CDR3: CASSPPGLAGNTGELFF. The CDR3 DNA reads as TGTGCCAGCAGCCCGCCCGGACTAGCGGGGAACACCGGGGAGCTGTTTTTT.

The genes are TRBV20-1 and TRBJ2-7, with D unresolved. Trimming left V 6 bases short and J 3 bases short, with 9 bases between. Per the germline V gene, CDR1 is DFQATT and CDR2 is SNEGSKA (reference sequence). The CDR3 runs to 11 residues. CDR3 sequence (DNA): TGCAGTGCCCCAACAATCTACGAGCAGTACTTC. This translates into CSAPTIYEQYF.

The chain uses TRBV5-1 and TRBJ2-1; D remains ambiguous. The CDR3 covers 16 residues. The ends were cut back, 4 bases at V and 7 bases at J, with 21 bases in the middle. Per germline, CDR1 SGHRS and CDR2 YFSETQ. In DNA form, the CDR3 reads TGCGCCAGCAGCCCTACGGGTGGATCCCCGAGGAATGAGCAGTTCTTC. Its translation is CASSPTGGSPRNEQFF.

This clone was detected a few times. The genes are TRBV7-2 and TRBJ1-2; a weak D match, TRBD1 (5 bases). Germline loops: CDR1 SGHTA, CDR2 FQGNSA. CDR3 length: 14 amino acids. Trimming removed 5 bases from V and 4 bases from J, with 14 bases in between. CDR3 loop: CASSAPGDGYGYTF. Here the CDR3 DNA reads TGTGCCAGCAGCGCCCCGGGGGACGGCTATGGCTACACCTTC.

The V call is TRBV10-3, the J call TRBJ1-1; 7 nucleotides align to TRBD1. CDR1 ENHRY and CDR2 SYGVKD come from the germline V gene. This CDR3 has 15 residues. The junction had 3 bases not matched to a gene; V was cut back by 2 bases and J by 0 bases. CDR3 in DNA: TGTGCCATCAGTGAGGAGACAGGGATGAACACTGAAGCTTTCTTT. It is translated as CAISEETGMNTEAFF.

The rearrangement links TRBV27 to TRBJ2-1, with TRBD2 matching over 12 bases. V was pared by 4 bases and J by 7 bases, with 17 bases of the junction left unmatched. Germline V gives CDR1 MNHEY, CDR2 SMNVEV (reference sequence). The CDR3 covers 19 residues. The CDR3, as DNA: TGTGCCAGCAGTTACCGACTAGCGGGAGTCGGGCCCGCGGGAAATGAGCAGTTCTTC. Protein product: CASSYRLAGVGPAGNEQFF.